This T cell receptor (beta chain) was captured by sequencing in a study of regulatory T cells in long-lasting Graves disease. Regarding time point: newly diagnosed GD, antithyroid drugs for less than 3 months. Researchers made the TCR library from RNA that was extracted from PBMCs. V lost 5 bases, J lost 4 bases, and 17 bases lay in between. This CDR3 comprises 15 residues. HTBI primers from iRepertoire and Arm-PCR of CDR3 regions yielded the TCR beta libraries. TCRdb fed the multiplex PCR reads into MiXCR, producing one record per CDR3 protein. Of hundreds of thousands of distinct CDR3 sequences in the sample, 15% to 20% were seen once. In its sample, this clonotype was seen many times. The same data also contributed to another study, on T cells in Graves' hyperthyroidism and ophthalmopathy.

V and J are TRBV12-3 or TRBV12-4 and TRBJ2-5; TRBD2 is a possible D gene (6 bases). The clonotype originates from a woman aged 35-60 years with Graves disease. The sequences come from peripheral blood mononuclear cells (PBMCs), collected at new diagnosis, from a patient treated with antithyroid drugs. CDR3 protein: CASSKYRDFPETQYF. DNA of the CDR3: TGTGCCAGCAGTAAATACCGGGACTTCCCAGAGACCCAGTACTTC.